This T cell receptor beta chain was documented in a study of early T cells in non-severe SARS-CoV-2 infection. As for the study in general: Bulk RNA taken from unsorted whole blood was sequenced, leaving chains unpaired.

Trimming shortened V by 2 bases and J by 5 bases, and 10 bases separated the two germline ends. There are 13 residues in the CDR3. Germline V gives CDR1 SGDLS, CDR2 YYNGEE. Regarding the study as a whole: Clonotype matching in VDJdb favored anti-spike CD8 responses and did not capture private and CD4 specificities.

Unique molecular identifiers were added to individual cDNA molecules. MiXCR, run by TCRdb on the 5' RACE reads, gives a single entry per CDR3 protein. The sample contains fewer than 60,000 distinct CDR3 sequences, 7.5% to 10% of which appear only once. This clonotype showed up many times. Its cognate antigen is unknown. The origin of this receptor is an adult who was a healthcare worker with PCR-confirmed SARS-CoV-2 infection or an uninfected control (not recorded which). The chain couples TRBV9 to TRBJ2-5; maybe TRBD2 (6 bases). The sequenced sample was whole blood. CDR3 sequence reads: CASSVGGDETQYF. CDR3 DNA: TGTGCCAGCAGCGTGGGGGGTGACGAGACCCAGTACTTC.